The T cell receptor (beta chain) described here comes from a study of blood T cells in healthy people across ages. General study points: Per million T cells, the diversity of TCR beta decreased roughly linearly as age advanced. No one knew whether donors had CMV, which possibly confounded expanded clonotype changes.

Healthy Caucasian individuals from Russia aged 6 to 90 were enrolled as donors. Deletions cut 6 bases from V and 1 base from J, with 12 bases between. The CDR3 covers 14 residues. Germline assignment: CDR1 MNHEY and CDR2 SVGAGI. Together with a sample-barcoded 5' primer, a J-beta primer mix was included in a second PCR lasting about 6 to 11 cycles. Via MiXCR, TCRdb re-called the 5' RACE reads, giving one row per CDR3 protein. The table shows 1 million to 1.2 million distinct CDR3 sequences, with roughly two fifths occurring only once. In regard to this clonotype: Antigen: not known.

The V gene is TRBV6-5, the J gene TRBJ1-2; D gene unclear. The sequencing input was blood. This sequence originates from a man between 18 and 35 years old in good health. The CDR3, as DNA: TGTGCCAGCAGACTTACTAGCGGTAACTATGGCTACACCTTC. Translating gives CASRLTSGNYGYTF.